What follows are 28 T cell receptor beta chains derived from one specimen sequenced in a study of control samples from healthy donors and cancer patients. Produced via immunoSEQ multiplex PCR; TCRdb's table is partial and in-frame only. The sample lists 350,000 to 450,000 clones; approximately 90% were seen once. Sequenced input: PBMCs. Source of these receptors: a middle-aged man with head and neck cancer.

In its sample, this clone was seen once. The rearrangement links TRBV28 to TRBJ1-3; D gene uncertain. V gave up 8 bases and J gave up 2 bases, with 19 bases separating them. CDR3 length equals 16 residues. Germline CDR1 and CDR2: MDHEN and SYDVKM. The CDR3 is CASGPHTGFPGNTIYF. DNA for the CDR3: TGTGCCAGCGGGCCCCACACGGGTTTCCCTGGAAACACCATATATTTT.

The J gene is TRBJ1-2, the V gene TRBV6-5, with D perhaps matching TRBD1 (6 bases). Trimming removed 6 bases from V and 6 bases from J, with 20 bases in between. CDR3 length: 15 residues. Germline CDR1 and CDR2: MNHEY and SVGAGI. The CDR3 reads CASSPPPYRENGYTF. CDR3 in DNA: TGTGCCAGCAGCCCCCCGCCCTACAGGGAGAATGGCTACACCTTC.

The chain employs TRBV28 and TRBJ2-1; 7 nucleotides line up with TRBD1. V shed 3 bases, J shed 6 bases, and the junction held 5 bases outside the gene matches. The length of the CDR3 is 14 residues. Looked up from germline, CDR1 is MDHEN and CDR2 is SYDVKM. The CDR3, as DNA: TGTGCCAGCAGTTTGTGGACAGGATTCAATGAGCAGTTCTTC. Its protein is CASSLWTGFNEQFF.

The V and J genes are TRBV13 and TRBJ2-1; 10 bases are shared with TRBD2. This CDR3 contains 15 residues. Germline assignment: CDR1 PRHDT and CDR2 FYEKMQ (reference sequence). Unmatched junction bases numbered 4, after V lost 0 bases and J lost 8 bases. CDR3 amino acids: CASSLGLAGVYEQFF. The CDR3 nucleotides are TGTGCCAGCAGCTTAGGGCTAGCGGGAGTCTATGAGCAGTTCTTC.

V is TRBV7-2 and J is TRBJ1-1; a weak D match, TRBD1 (5 bases). Germline assignment: CDR1 SGHTA and CDR2 FQGNSA. There are 13 residues in the CDR3. V was cut by 2 bases and J by 8 bases, with 12 bases left in between. In nucleotides, the CDR3 is TGTGCCAGCAGCTTAATGGGGGAACAGGAAGCTTTCTTT. Encoded protein: CASSLMGEQEAFF.

CDR3 loop: CASSFNTGELFF. The CDR3 bases are TGTGCCAGCAGTTTCAACACCGGGGAGCTGTTTTTT. J is TRBJ2-2 and V is TRBV7-2; D ambiguous. CDR1 and CDR2 (germline): SGHTA, FQGNSA. Trimming took off 6 bases at V and 2 bases at J, with 4 bases between the two ends. CDR3 length: 12 residues.

V usage is TRBV19 and J usage is TRBJ1-3; D remains ambiguous. Trimming took 2 bases from V and 1 from J, leaving 9 bases between them. From germline, CDR1 is LNHDA and CDR2 SQIVND (reference sequence). This CDR3 contains 15 residues. The CDR3 is CASSIRGGSGNTIYF. In DNA, the CDR3 is TGTGCCAGTAGTATACGGGGAGGATCTGGAAACACCATATATTTT. The variable domain in full, completed from reference TRBV19 and TRBJ1-3, reads DGGITQSPKYLFRKEGQNVTLSCEQNLNHDAMYWYRQDPGQGLRLIYYSQIVNDFQKGDIAEGYSVSREKKESFPLTVTSAQKNPTAFYLCASSIRGGSGNTIYFGEGSWLTVV.

The chain uses TRBV9 and TRBJ2-7; the D gene could be TRBD1 or TRBD2 (5 bases each). The V gene lost 0 bases and the J gene lost 5 bases, with 9 bases spanning the gap. Germline V gives CDR1 SGDLS, CDR2 YYNGEE. The CDR3 is made up of 13 amino acids. The CDR3 loop is CASSVGDADEQYF. CDR3 DNA: TGTGCCAGCAGCGTAGGGGACGCGGACGAGCAGTACTTC.

J is TRBJ1-1 and V is TRBV7-2, with 8 nucleotides matching TRBD1. Germline V gene data show CDR1 as SGHTA and CDR2 as FQGNSA. The CDR3 extends over 15 amino acids. V shed 1 base, J shed 4 bases, and the junction held 5 bases outside the gene matches. This CDR3 is CASSLGWTGLTEAFF. The DNA for the CDR3 is TGTGCCAGCAGCTTAGGCTGGACAGGGCTCACTGAAGCTTTCTTT.

The chain employs TRBV6-5 and TRBJ1-5; D is undetermined. V was clipped by 4 bases and J by 0 bases, with 7 bases between them. Looked up from germline, CDR1 is MNHEY and CDR2 is SVGAGI. The CDR3 extends over 14 amino acids. The chain's CDR3 is CASSSGYSNQPQHF. Here the CDR3 DNA reads TGTGCCAGCAGTTCTGGTTATAGCAATCAGCCCCAGCATTTT.

Concerning this clone itself: The same CDR3 also results from other DNA sequences found in this sample. This chain joins TRBV5-1 and TRBJ2-7; a possible D gene is TRBD1 (5 bases). The CDR3 runs 13 residues. The V gene lost 4 bases and the J gene lost 0 bases, with 8 bases spanning the gap. CDR1 SGHRS and CDR2 YFSETQ come from the germline V gene. The CDR3 sequence: CASSPGSSYEQYF. In DNA, the CDR3 is TGCGCCAGCAGCCCAGGGTCCTCCTACGAGCAGTACTTC.

The chain carries TRBV5-1 and TRBJ2-3; unclear D gene. This CDR3 contains 11 residues. Trimming shortened V by 4 bases and J by 7 bases, and 7 bases separated the two germline ends. Germline V gives CDR1 SGHRS, CDR2 YFSETQ. Here the CDR3 DNA reads TGCGCCAGCAGCCCGTCCCATACGCAGTATTTT. Protein sequence: CASSPSHTQYF.

The chain is built from TRBV27 and TRBJ2-1; 9 positions match TRBD2. J gave up 4 bases and V 5 bases, and 6 bases lay outside the gene matches. The CDR3 covers 15 residues. Germline values: CDR1 MNHEY, CDR2 SMNVEV (reference sequence). CDR3 amino acids: CASSPGGRAYNEQFF. The CDR3 DNA is TGTGCCAGCAGTCCCGGCGGGAGGGCATACAATGAGCAGTTCTTC.

The rearrangement links TRBV6-2 or TRBV6-3 to TRBJ2-4; TRBD2 aligns across 12 bases. Trimming at V came to 2 bases and at J to 0 bases, leaving 8 bases not matched to a gene. Looked up from germline, CDR1 is MNHEY and CDR2 is SVGEGT. CDR3 length: 19 residues. The CDR3 is CASSYTGTSGSLAKNIQYF. CDR3 coding DNA: TGTGCCAGCAGTTACACCGGGACTAGCGGGTCCCTAGCCAAAAACATTCAGTACTTC.

The CDR3 protein is CATSDGPADTQYF. The CDR3 DNA is TGTGCCACCAGTGATGGCCCAGCAGATACGCAGTATTTT. The chain links TRBV24-1 to TRBJ2-3; D not certain. The CDR3 has 13 residues. Trimming cost V 3 bases and J 4 bases, with 7 bases left between them. CDR1 and CDR2 (germline): KGHDR, SFDVKD.

The chain uses TRBV18 and TRBJ1-5; D gene uncertain. Deletions cut 1 base from V and 5 bases from J, with 9 bases between. The length of the CDR3 is 14 residues. CDR1 and CDR2 (germline): KGHSH, LQKENI. Here the CDR3 reads CASSPQGIHQPQHF. The CDR3 nucleotides read TGTGCCAGCTCACCACAAGGGATTCATCAGCCCCAGCATTTT.

The chain is built from TRBV29-1 and TRBJ2-1; no clear D gene. CDR3 length equals 11 residues. Germline CDR1 SQVTM, CDR2 ANQGSEA. V lost 1 base and J 7 bases, leaving 5 bases between the germline ends. In DNA, the CDR3 is TGCAGCGTTGAAGGGAGAAATGAGCAGTTCTTC. It codes for CSVEGRNEQFF.

The CDR3 nucleotides are TGTGCCAGCAGCTTAATTAGGGGGGGTGCAGATACGCAGTATTTT. Its protein product is CASSLIRGGADTQYF. The rearrangement joins TRBV7-9 to TRBJ2-3; perhaps TRBD2 as D (7 bases). CDR3 size: 15 residues. V was pared by 2 bases and J by 4 bases, with 13 bases between. Germline V gives CDR1 SEHNR, CDR2 FQNEAQ (reference sequence).

This clone was detected only once. The gene calls are TRBV6-5 and TRBJ2-1, with TRBD2 matching over 14 bases. Germline V gene data show CDR1 as MNHEY and CDR2 as SVGAGI. The CDR3 totals 15 residues. Trimming took 6 bases from V and 7 from J; bases not matched to a gene: 5. CDR3 loop: CASRATSGGANEQFF. DNA of the CDR3: TGTGCCAGCAGGGCGACTAGCGGGGGGGCAAATGAGCAGTTCTTC.

This chain uses TRBV5-1 with TRBJ1-2; 7 nucleotides line up with TRBD1. CDR1 and CDR2 from the germline V gene are SGHRS and YFSETQ. The CDR3 consists of 14 residues. J was trimmed by 6 bases and V by 0 bases; bases with no gene match: 5. The CDR3 sequence: CASSLEQGGDGYTF. CDR3 DNA: TGCGCCAGCAGCTTGGAGCAGGGGGGCGATGGCTACACCTTC.

V is TRBV5-4 and J is TRBJ1-2; 8 positions agree with TRBD1. Trimming removed 3 bases from V and 4 bases from J; junction bases left unmatched: 8. In germline, CDR1 is SGHNT, CDR2 YYREEE (reference sequence). The CDR3 totals 15 residues. In DNA form, the CDR3 reads TGTGCCAGCAGCTCCGGACAGGGATATGCCTATGGCTACACCTTC. Its protein product is CASSSGQGYAYGYTF.

The rearrangement uses TRBV19 and TRBJ2-5, with TRBD2 matching 13 bases. The CDR3 is made up of 18 amino acids. Trimming cost V 5 bases and J 1 base; bases outside gene matches: 10. CDR1 and CDR2 (germline): LNHDA, SQIVND (reference sequence). CDR3 nucleotides: TGTGCCAGTAGTGCAACATCCGGGACTAGCGGGGCCCAAGAGACCCAGTACTTC. Residues: CASSATSGTSGAQETQYF.

The chain couples TRBV30 to TRBJ1-2, with TRBD1 matching over 9 bases. The CDR3 covers 15 residues. Germline loops: CDR1 GTSNPN, CDR2 SVGIG (reference sequence). The trim removed 8 bases at V and 5 bases at J, leaving 15 bases unmatched. The DNA of the CDR3 is TGTGCCACGCCCCCGATACGGACAGGGGCATATGGCTACACCTTC. It yields the protein CATPPIRTGAYGYTF. Combining the CDR3 with reference TRBV30 and TRBJ1-2 gives the whole variable domain SQTIHQWPATLVQPVGSPLSLECTVEGTSNPNLYWYRQAAGRGLQLLFYSVGIGQISSEVPQNLSASRPQDRQFILSSKKLLLSDSGFYLCATPPIRTGAYGYTFGSGTRLTVV.

This clone has just a few counts. J is TRBJ1-2 and V is TRBV30; D is unclear. Germline CDR1 GTSNPN, CDR2 SVGIG (reference sequence). Trimming pared 0 bases from V and 6 bases from J, leaving 14 bases between. The CDR3 is made up of 14 amino acids. The CDR3 DNA is TGTGCCTGGAGTGTCTTAGCCGGGTCCGATGGCTACACCTTC. Protein sequence: CAWSVLAGSDGYTF. The entire variable domain, with the rest obtained from reference TRBV30 and TRBJ1-2, is as follows: SQTIHQWPATLVQPVGSPLSLECTVEGTSNPNLYWYRQAAGRGLQLLFYSVGIGQISSEVPQNLSASRPQDRQFILSSKKLLLSDSGFYLCAWSVLAGSDGYTFGSGTRLTVV.

V usage is TRBV7-8 and J usage is TRBJ2-5; TRBD1 matches at 7 bases. The trim removed 4 bases at V and 4 bases at J, leaving 3 bases unmatched. Looked up from germline, CDR1 is SGHVS and CDR2 is FQNEAQ. CDR3 length equals 13 residues. For the CDR3, the DNA is TGTGCCAGCAGCTGGGGACAGAGAGAGACCCAGTACTTC. Protein product: CASSWGQRETQYF.

V gene TRBV24-1 combines with J gene TRBJ2-3; D could derive from TRBD1 or TRBD2 (5 bases each). CDR1 is KGHDR and CDR2 is SFDVKD in the germline V gene. The V gene lost 3 bases and the J gene lost 5 bases, with 17 bases spanning the gap. The CDR3 sequence is 16 residues long. Here the CDR3 DNA reads TGTGCCACCAGTGATCGGGGCTTTGAGGGGAGAGATACGCAGTATTTT. Its translation is CATSDRGFEGRDTQYF.

The J gene is TRBJ2-2, the V gene TRBV18; 9 positions agree with TRBD1. The CDR3 is made up of 18 amino acids. Germline CDR1 is KGHSH and CDR2 is LQKENI. V trimming: 6 bases; J trimming: 4 bases; junction bases outside the gene matches: 15. CDR3: CASSRDRVSRYLTGELFF. The CDR3 nucleotides read TGTGCCAGCTCCCGGGACAGGGTCTCCAGATACCTCACCGGGGAGCTGTTTTTT.

The CDR3 DNA reads as TGTGCCAGCAGCCAAGATCCAGTGCGCAGAGCTTTCTTT. It yields the protein CASSQDPVRRAFF. This chain links TRBV4-2 with TRBJ1-1, with D uncertain. Germline CDR1 and CDR2: LGHNA and YNFKEQ. The CDR3 contains 13 residues. V lost 0 bases and J 10 bases, leaving 12 bases between the germline ends.